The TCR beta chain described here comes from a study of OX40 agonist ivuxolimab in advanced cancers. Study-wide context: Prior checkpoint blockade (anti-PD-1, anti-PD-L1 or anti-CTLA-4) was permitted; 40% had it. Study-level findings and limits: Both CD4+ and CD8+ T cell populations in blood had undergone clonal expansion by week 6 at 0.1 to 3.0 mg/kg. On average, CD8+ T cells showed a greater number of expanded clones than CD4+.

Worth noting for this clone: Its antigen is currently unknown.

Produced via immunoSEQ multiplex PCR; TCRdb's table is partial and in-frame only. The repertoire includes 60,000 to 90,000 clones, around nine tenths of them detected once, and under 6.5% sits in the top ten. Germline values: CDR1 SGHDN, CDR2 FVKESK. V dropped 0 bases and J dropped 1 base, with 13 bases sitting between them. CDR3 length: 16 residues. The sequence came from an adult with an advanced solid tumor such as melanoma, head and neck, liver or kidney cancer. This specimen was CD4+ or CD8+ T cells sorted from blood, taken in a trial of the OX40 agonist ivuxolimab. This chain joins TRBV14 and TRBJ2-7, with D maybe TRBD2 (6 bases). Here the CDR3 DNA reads TGTGCCAGCAGCCAAGATCTCTTCCGGGGGTCCTACGAGCAGTACTTC. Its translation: CASSQDLFRGSYEQYF. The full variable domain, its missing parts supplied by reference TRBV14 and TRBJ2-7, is EAGVTQFPSHSVIEKGQTVTLRCDPISGHDNLYWYRRVMGKEIKFLLHFVKESKQDESGMPNNRFLAERTGGTYSTLKVQPAELEDSGVYFCASSQDLFRGSYEQYFGPGTRLTVT.